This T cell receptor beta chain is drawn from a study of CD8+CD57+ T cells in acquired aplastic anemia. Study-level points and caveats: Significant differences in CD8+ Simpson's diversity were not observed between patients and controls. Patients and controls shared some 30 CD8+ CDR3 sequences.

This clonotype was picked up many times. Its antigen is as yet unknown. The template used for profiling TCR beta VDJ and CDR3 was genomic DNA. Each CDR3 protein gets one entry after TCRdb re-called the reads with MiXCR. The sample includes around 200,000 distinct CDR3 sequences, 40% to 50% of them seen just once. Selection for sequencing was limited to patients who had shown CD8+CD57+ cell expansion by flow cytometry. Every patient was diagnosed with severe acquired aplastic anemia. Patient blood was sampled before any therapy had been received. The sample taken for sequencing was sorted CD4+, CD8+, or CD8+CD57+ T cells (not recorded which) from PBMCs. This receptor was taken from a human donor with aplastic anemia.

The CDR3 is CASSLDRVEEQYF. The CDR3 DNA is TGCGCCAGCAGCTTGGACAGGGTTGAGGAGCAGTACTTC. V gene TRBV5-1 combines with J gene TRBJ2-7; a possible D gene is TRBD1 (6 bases). Germline loops: CDR1 SGHRS, CDR2 YFSETQ. V gave up 0 bases and J gave up 7 bases, with 11 bases separating them. The CDR3 runs to 13 residues.